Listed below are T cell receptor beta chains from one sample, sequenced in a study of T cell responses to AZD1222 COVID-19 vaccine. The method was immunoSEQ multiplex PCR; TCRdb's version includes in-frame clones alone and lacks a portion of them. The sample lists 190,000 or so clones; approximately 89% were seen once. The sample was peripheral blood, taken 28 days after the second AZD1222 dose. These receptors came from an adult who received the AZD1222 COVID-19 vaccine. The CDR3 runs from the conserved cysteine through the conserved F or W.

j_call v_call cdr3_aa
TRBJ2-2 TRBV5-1 CASTPLRGTGELFF
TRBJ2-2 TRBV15 CATSRDHRFSTGELFF
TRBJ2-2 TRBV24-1 CATSAASGEGTGELFF
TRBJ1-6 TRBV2 CASSGDMAPLHF
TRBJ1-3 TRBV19 CASSTTFLGNTIYF
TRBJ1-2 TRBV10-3 CAILKALDYGYTF
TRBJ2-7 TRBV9 CASSVHTSGSYEQYF
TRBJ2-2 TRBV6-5 CASTVDSYTGELFF
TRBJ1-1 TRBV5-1 CASSLLVMNTEAFF
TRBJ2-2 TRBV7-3 CASSITVNRVMDTGELFF
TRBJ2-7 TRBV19 CASTRTGGSYEQYF
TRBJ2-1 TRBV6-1 CASSDDFEQFF
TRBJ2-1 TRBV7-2 CASSRGFGNEQFF
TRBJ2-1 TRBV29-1 CSSRGGPSYNEQFF
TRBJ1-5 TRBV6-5 CASSYEAGVGQPQHF
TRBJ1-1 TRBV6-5 CASSYPGQGEAFF
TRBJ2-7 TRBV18 CASSPPAGPYEQYF
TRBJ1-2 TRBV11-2 CASSLDPGTHFNYGYTF
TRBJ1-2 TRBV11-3 CASSSRRNYGYTF
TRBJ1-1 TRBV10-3 CAISVGGGNTEAFF
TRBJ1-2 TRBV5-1 CASSFGVGGYGYTF
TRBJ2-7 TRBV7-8 CASSRAQGARRNEQYF
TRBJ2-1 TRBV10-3 CAISDRTSERYNEQFF
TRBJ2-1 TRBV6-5 CASSRGLAGANEQFF
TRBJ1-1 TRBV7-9 CASSLKQGPLPPLEAFF
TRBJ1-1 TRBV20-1 CSATGGTEAFF
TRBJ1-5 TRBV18 CASSEQGGNQPQHF
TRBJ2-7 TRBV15 CATSREARQGTEQYF
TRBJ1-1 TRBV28 CASSPPGNTEAFF
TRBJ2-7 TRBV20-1 CSASTLAGYEQYF